What follows are 3 T cell receptor beta chains derived from one specimen sequenced in a study of blood T cell repertoires in COVID-19. The repertoire was sequenced with immunoSEQ multiplex PCR; TCRdb's copy has only in-frame clones and lacks some. The sample has a few hundred thousand clones, around 87% seen once; the top ten hold 1.5% to 2%. Sequenced input: PBMCs or T cells enriched from blood (not recorded which). The origin of the receptors is a woman between 40 and 50 years old who had recovered from COVID-19.

V gene TRBV27 combines with J gene TRBJ2-7; 7 bases match TRBD1. V lost 3 bases, J lost 0 bases, and 11 bases stayed unmatched. This CDR3 contains 17 residues. Germline V gene sequence: CDR1 MNHEY, CDR2 SMNVEV (reference sequence). Here the CDR3 DNA reads TGTGCCAGCAGTTTTTCCCACTCTGGGACAGCCTCCTACGAGCAGTACTTC. Protein sequence: CASSFSHSGTASYEQYF.

The V call is TRBV7-2, the J call TRBJ2-7; TRBD2 matches at 7 bases. V trimming: 2 bases; J trimming: 2 bases; junction bases outside the gene matches: 18. The germline V gene has CDR1 SGHTA and CDR2 FQGNSA. The CDR3 is 19 amino acids. This CDR3 reads CASSLTAGGSITRTYEQYF. Here the CDR3 DNA reads TGTGCCAGCAGCTTAACGGCAGGCGGGAGTATAACGAGGACCTACGAGCAGTACTTC.

DNA for the CDR3: TGTGCCAGCAGTGGACCAGGGACCGGGGAGCTGTTTTTT. Its translation: CASSGPGTGELFF. The chain employs TRBV2 and TRBJ2-2; TRBD1 is a possible D gene (5 bases). The CDR3 covers 13 residues. Trimming pared 4 bases from V and 5 bases from J, leaving 8 bases between. Per germline, CDR1 SNHLY and CDR2 FYNNEI.